Presented here are 18 T cell receptor beta chains from one specimen sequenced in a study of cytomegalovirus exposure and HLA in healthy donors. PCR employed 60 Vbeta and 13 Jbeta primers. The assay was immunoSEQ multiplex PCR, and TCRdb's table has in-frame clones only and misses some. This repertoire includes some 96,000 clones. Sequenced material: PBMCs. The receptors originated from a woman between 25 and 40 years old in good health and CMV-seronegative.

The rearrangement links TRBV10-2 to TRBJ2-1, with TRBD2 as a possible D gene (5 bases). Trimming left V 7 bases short and J 0 bases short, with 13 bases between. CDR3 length equals 15 residues. CDR1 is WSHSY, CDR2 SAAADI, per germline. In DNA form, the CDR3 reads TGCGCCAGCAAGGACTCTCCCAGCTCCTACAATGAGCAGTTCTTC. It is translated as CASKDSPSSYNEQFF.

The rearrangement uses TRBV11-2 and TRBJ2-1; weak D call: TRBD2 (6 bases). Per germline, CDR1 SGHAT and CDR2 FQNNGV. The V and J ends lost 2 bases and 3 bases respectively, with 11 bases between them. The CDR3 length is 15 residues. Here the CDR3 DNA reads TGTGCCAGCAGCTTAACGGGAGACCTCTACAATGAGCAGTTCTTC. This gives the protein CASSLTGDLYNEQFF.

The chain carries TRBV29-1 and TRBJ2-7; 8 nucleotides match TRBD2. The CDR3 consists of 12 residues. Germline trimming cut 4 bases from V and 5 bases from J; bases unmatched to any gene: 4. CDR1 is SQVTM and CDR2 is ANQGSEA in the germline V gene. The CDR3 loop reads CSVVIGGDEQYF. CDR3 coding DNA: TGCAGCGTTGTAATCGGGGGGGACGAGCAGTACTTC.

The gene calls are TRBV28 and TRBJ2-1; 9 bases map to TRBD1. This CDR3 has 14 amino acids. From germline, CDR1 is MDHEN and CDR2 SYDVKM. The ends lost 6 bases at V and 9 bases at J; junction bases unmatched: 9. CDR3 nucleotide sequence: TGTGCCAGCAGGTCACAGGGGGCTGCCGGTGAGCAGTTCTTC. Translating gives CASRSQGAAGEQFF.

This chain links TRBV11-2 with TRBJ1-2; D is ambiguous. Trimming pared 3 bases from V and 7 bases from J, leaving 15 bases between. CDR3 length: 14 amino acids. Germline values: CDR1 SGHAT, CDR2 FQNNGV. CDR3 protein: CASSFTVGSPGYTF. In DNA form, the CDR3 reads TGTGCCAGCAGCTTTACGGTTGGTAGTCCTGGCTACACCTTC.

This rearrangement joins TRBV5-6 to TRBJ2-7; weak D call: TRBD1 (5 bases). Trimming stripped 0 bases from V and 5 bases from J, with 9 bases between. Germline values: CDR1 SGHDT, CDR2 YYEEEE. This CDR3 is built from 13 residues. CDR3 region: CASSLGGFDEQYF. The CDR3 DNA follows: TGTGCCAGCAGCTTGGGGGGCTTCGACGAGCAGTACTTC.

V is TRBV6-1 and J is TRBJ1-5; D unclear. The CDR3 runs to 13 residues. Per germline, CDR1 MNHNS and CDR2 SASEGT. Trimming took 7 bases from V and 3 from J, leaving 10 bases between them. The CDR3 reads CASTDRDNQPQHF. CDR3 coding DNA: TGTGCCAGCACAGATCGGGACAATCAGCCCCAGCATTTT.

The gene calls are TRBV28 and TRBJ1-2; D is uncertain. Germline V gives CDR1 MDHEN, CDR2 SYDVKM. This CDR3 spans 13 amino acids. V shed 2 bases and J shed 4 bases, with 8 bases lying between them. CDR3 residues: CASSLMGAYGYTF. The CDR3 DNA sequence: TGTGCCAGCAGTTTAATGGGAGCCTATGGCTACACCTTC.

CDR3: CASSLDAGTYEQYF. The CDR3 bases are TGTGCCAGCAGCTTGGACGCAGGGACCTACGAGCAGTACTTC. This rearrangement joins TRBV5-4 to TRBJ2-7; D might be TRBD1 (5 bases). Trimming took 0 bases from V and 2 from J, leaving 9 bases between them. The germline V gene has CDR1 SGHNT and CDR2 YYREEE (reference sequence). There are 14 residues in the CDR3.

This chain links TRBV4-1 with TRBJ1-1; a possible D gene is TRBD1 (5 bases). The CDR3 loop spans 16 amino acids. V was cut by 4 bases and J by 7 bases, with 22 bases left in between. Per germline, CDR1 MGHRA and CDR2 YSYEKL. CDR3: CASSPYPGLSGVEAFF. The CDR3 coding sequence is TGCGCCAGCAGCCCGTACCCGGGACTTTCCGGGGTTGAAGCTTTCTTT.

The chain has TRBV28 and TRBJ2-5, with D perhaps TRBD1 (6 bases). This CDR3 contains 13 residues. V was pared by 6 bases and J by 5 bases, with 13 bases between. CDR1 is MDHEN and CDR2 is SYDVKM in the germline V gene. The CDR3 DNA follows: TGTGCCAGCAGCCAGGGGAAGAGGGAGACCCAGTACTTC. This sequence encodes CASSQGKRETQYF.

V gene TRBV29-1 combines with J gene TRBJ1-1, with D hard to call. The CDR3 contains 12 residues. Germline lookup yields CDR1 SQVTM and CDR2 ANQGSEA. Trimming removed 6 bases from V and 4 bases from J, with 12 bases in between. CDR3 in amino acids: CSVLTTGTEAFF. The CDR3 nucleotides read TGCAGCGTCCTAACCACGGGCACTGAAGCTTTCTTT.

The chain uses TRBV14 and TRBJ2-5, with a possible D match to TRBD2 (5 bases). CDR1 SGHDN and CDR2 FVKESK come from the germline V gene. V lost 0 bases and J 6 bases, leaving 17 bases between the germline ends. The CDR3 runs to 16 residues. The CDR3 here is CASSQEWTLNGKTQYF. CDR3 nucleotide sequence: TGTGCCAGCAGCCAAGAATGGACCCTCAACGGGAAGACCCAGTACTTC.

V is TRBV4-2 and J is TRBJ2-2, with no clear D. CDR1 and CDR2 (germline): LGHNA, YNFKEQ. This CDR3 is built from 18 residues. V gave up 5 bases and J gave up 4 bases, with 23 bases separating them. Here the CDR3 reads CASSLGEAAAEFTGELFF. The CDR3 bases are TGTGCCAGCAGCTTGGGTGAGGCAGCCGCCGAATTCACCGGGGAGCTGTTTTTT.

Comment on this clone: Additional DNA sequences in this sample encode the identical CDR3. V gene TRBV19 combines with J gene TRBJ2-5; weak D call: TRBD2 (5 bases). V was trimmed by 4 bases and J by 3 bases, leaving 12 bases between them. This CDR3 is 14 amino acids long. CDR1 LNHDA and CDR2 SQIVND come from the germline V gene (reference sequence). In DNA form, the CDR3 reads TGTGCCAGTAGTAACCGGGGATCCGAAGAGACCCAGTACTTC. This gives the protein CASSNRGSEETQYF.

This chain links TRBV5-4 with TRBJ1-1; TRBD1 aligns across 7 bases. This CDR3 is 15 amino acids long. With V trimmed by 0 bases and J by 0 bases, 2 bases remained unmatched. Germline CDR1 SGHNT, CDR2 YYREEE (reference sequence). In DNA form, the CDR3 reads TGTGCCAGCAGCTTGGGACAGGGCATGAACACTGAAGCTTTCTTT. Translated, it gives CASSLGQGMNTEAFF. The full variable domain, in which reference TRBV5-4 and TRBJ1-1 provide the parts outside the CDR3, is ETGVTQSPTHLIKTRGQQVTLRCSSQSGHNTVSWYQQALGQGPQFIFQYYREEENGRGNFPPRFSGLQFPNYSSELNVNALELDDSALYLCASSLGQGMNTEAFFGQGTRLTVV.

The chain carries TRBV28 and TRBJ2-2; 9 nucleotides match TRBD1. Germline values: CDR1 MDHEN, CDR2 SYDVKM. This CDR3 has 16 residues. V shed 5 bases, J shed 2 bases, and the junction held 6 bases outside the gene matches. Written as DNA, the CDR3 is TGTGCCAGCAGTAAGTCGGGACAGGGCAACACCGGGGAGCTGTTTTTT. The encoded protein is CASSKSGQGNTGELFF. Full variable domain (rest looked up from reference TRBV28 and TRBJ2-2): DVKVTQSSRYLVKRTGEKVFLECVQDMDHENMFWYRQDPGLGLRLIYFSYDVKMKEKGDIPEGYSVSREKKERFSLILESASTNQTSMYLCASSKSGQGNTGELFFGEGSRLTVL.

The chain carries TRBV6-5 and TRBJ2-1, with 7 bases lining up with TRBD2. With V trimmed by 3 bases and J by 5 bases, 10 bases remained unmatched. From germline, CDR1 is MNHEY and CDR2 SVGAGI. This CDR3 has 16 residues. CDR3 residues: CASSYWGGGINNEQFF. In DNA form, the CDR3 reads TGTGCCAGCAGTTATTGGGGGGGAGGAATTAACAATGAGCAGTTCTTC.